This T cell receptor (beta chain) was identified in a study of T cell repertoires in cytomegalovirus infection. TCRdb itself ran the reads through MiXCR, one entry per CDR3 protein. Found here are roughly 310,000 distinct CDR3 sequences, roughly 29% of them singletons; the top ten hold 20%. On this clonotype itself: Its antigen remains unidentified.

The sample here was cultured PBMCs, taken from culture after CMV antigen stimulation. This sequence was found in a human donor in good health (CMV status not recorded). Some clones in this sample may be carry-over from other donors' samples.

CDR3 protein: CASSIGYTDTQYF. CDR3 DNA sequence: TGTGCCAGTAGTATTGGTTACACAGATACGCAGTATTTT. The chain couples TRBV19 to TRBJ2-3; D ambiguous. V was trimmed by 3 bases and J by 2 bases, leaving 6 bases between them. The CDR3 contains 13 residues. Germline V gives CDR1 LNHDA, CDR2 SQIVND (reference sequence).